One sample yielded the 30 T cell receptor beta chains listed below, sequenced in a study of human T cells and chemical hapten exposure. Each CDR3 protein is one row after TCRdb ran MiXCR on the RACE reads. Of about 400,000 distinct CDR3 sequences listed, about 6.3% are singletons. This sample's time point: patch test 2, 6 weeks after DPC sensitization. Treatment specified: therapeutic diphenylcyclopropenone sensitization with weekly scalp DPC. The sample was whole blood, taken in connection with sensitization to the hapten diphenylcyclopropenone (DPC). Receptors originate from a woman aged 18-35 years with alopecia areata. Some clones in this sample may be carry-over from other donors' samples.

This clonotype came up many times. The genes are TRBV29-1 and TRBJ2-2; TRBD1 might be the D (6 bases). The V end lost 5 bases, the J end lost 4 bases, and 8 bases lay between the germline ends. Germline CDR1 is SQVTM and CDR2 is ANQGSEA. This CDR3 has 12 residues. The CDR3 sequence: CSVTGSTGELFF. The CDR3, as DNA: TGCAGCGTTACAGGGAGCACCGGGGAGCTGTTTTTT.

The chain is built from TRBV7-3 and TRBJ1-6, with 10 bases that match TRBD1. From germline, CDR1 is SGHTA and CDR2 FQGTGA. V trimming: 2 bases; J trimming: 7 bases; junction bases outside the gene matches: 2. The CDR3 consists of 15 residues. CDR3 sequence reads: CASSLVGQGNSPLHF. In nucleotides, the CDR3 is TGTGCCAGCAGCTTAGTGGGACAGGGGAATTCACCCCTCCACTTT. Full variable domain (missing parts from reference TRBV7-3 and TRBJ1-6): GAGVSQTPSNKVTEKGKYVELRCDPISGHTALYWYRQSLGQGPEFLIYFQGTGAADDSGLPNDRFFAVRPEGSVSTLKIQRTERGDSAVYLCASSLVGQGNSPLHFGNGTRLTVT.

This chain uses TRBV7-6 with TRBJ2-2; 7 bases are a match to TRBD1. Germline CDR1 SGHVS, CDR2 FNYEAQ. V lost 5 bases to trimming and J lost 0 bases; unmatched junction nucleotides: 6. CDR3 length equals 16 residues. The CDR3, as DNA: TGTGCCAGCAGCGTCCCCGGGACAGCGAACACCGGGGAGCTGTTTTTT. Its protein product is CASSVPGTANTGELFF.

This clonotype was recorded many times. The genes are TRBV3-1 and TRBJ1-4, with D unresolved. Germline V gene sequence: CDR1 LGHDT, CDR2 YNNKEL (reference sequence). CDR3 length equals 14 residues. V was shortened by 2 bases and J by 11 bases, with 15 bases between the two germline ends. The CDR3 DNA is TGTGCCAGCAGCCAAACCCGTCACGAAGGGAAACTGTTTTTT. Amino acid sequence: CASSQTRHEGKLFF.

This clonotype showed up many times. The chain is built from TRBV2 and TRBJ1-2, with D possibly being TRBD1 (6 bases). CDR3 length equals 14 residues. Germline loops: CDR1 SNHLY, CDR2 FYNNEI. Trimming shortened V by 2 bases and J by 3 bases, and 10 bases separated the two germline ends. The CDR3: CASSEQGHDYGYTF. CDR3 nucleotide sequence: TGTGCCAGCAGTGAACAGGGACACGACTATGGCTACACCTTC.

This clonotype was counted at least ten times. The gene calls are TRBV7-2 and TRBJ1-1, with D perhaps TRBD1 (6 bases). V was cut by 1 base and J by 2 bases, with 8 bases left in between. CDR1 is SGHTA and CDR2 is FQGNSA in the germline V gene. This CDR3 has 14 residues. The CDR3 region has the DNA TGTGCCAGCAGCTTAGACAGGGTCAACACTGAAGCTTTCTTT. As protein: CASSLDRVNTEAFF.

In its sample, this clonotype was seen a few times. The V and J genes are TRBV14 and TRBJ2-2, with 8 positions matching TRBD1. V was clipped by 4 bases and J by 0 bases; unmatched bases: 7. Germline V gene sequence: CDR1 SGHDN, CDR2 FVKESK. This CDR3 is built from 17 residues. CDR3 region: CASSLSRQGTNTGELFF. The CDR3 nucleotides are TGTGCCAGCAGCCTGTCACGACAGGGGACGAACACCGGGGAGCTGTTTTTT.

This clonotype was seen ten or more times. This chain uses TRBV6-2 or TRBV6-3 with TRBJ1-5; D may be TRBD1 (5 bases). Trimming stripped 4 bases from V and 7 bases from J, with 14 bases between. The CDR3 contains 14 residues. Germline V CDR1 and CDR2: MNHEY, SVGEGT. CDR3 in DNA: TGTGCCAGCAGTTCTCAGGGAGGCGGGCAGCCCCAGCATTTT. This codes for CASSSQGGGQPQHF.

This clonotype showed up many times. The rearrangement joins TRBV5-1 to TRBJ1-4, with a possible D match to TRBD1 (6 bases). Trimming removed 5 bases from V and 7 bases from J, with 18 bases in between. Germline V gives CDR1 SGHRS, CDR2 YFSETQ. The CDR3 has 15 residues. This CDR3 reads CASRGGGEAGEKLFF. Here the CDR3 DNA reads TGCGCCAGCAGGGGAGGGGGTGAGGCAGGTGAAAAACTGTTTTTT.

The rearrangement links TRBV14 to TRBJ1-6, with D unresolved. The CDR3 has 12 amino acids. V lost 6 bases and J lost 14, with 14 bases in between. Germline V gives CDR1 SGHDN, CDR2 FVKESK. CDR3 DNA sequence: TGTGCCAGCAGTCCTACAACCTTCTCCCTCCACTTT. Protein sequence: CASSPTTFSLHF.

This sequence joins TRBV6-6 and TRBJ1-1; D call uncertain. Looked up from germline, CDR1 is MNHNY and CDR2 is SVGAGI (reference sequence). The V end lost 8 bases, the J end lost 2 bases, and 3 bases lay between the germline ends. The CDR3 is 10 residues long. The CDR3 region has the DNA TGTGCCAGCGCTAACACTGAAGCTTTCTTT. This encodes CASANTEAFF.

This clonotype has ten or more counts. V is TRBV7-2 and J is TRBJ1-5, with 7 bases aligning to TRBD1. V was pared by 1 base and J by 3 bases, with 3 bases of the junction left unmatched. This CDR3 is built from 15 residues. CDR1 and CDR2 from the germline V gene are SGHTA and FQGNSA. CDR3 DNA sequence: TGTGCCAGCAGCTTAGACGGACAGGACAATCAGCCCCAGCATTTT. This translates into CASSLDGQDNQPQHF.

A few counts support this clonotype. The rearrangement links TRBV6-2 or TRBV6-3 to TRBJ2-7; possibly TRBD1 or TRBD2 for D (5 bases each). Germline V lookup: CDR1 MNHEY, CDR2 SVGEGT. The length of the CDR3 is 13 residues. V dropped 6 bases and J dropped 10 bases, with 19 bases sitting between them. Here the CDR3 DNA reads TGTGCCAGCAGCCGATCCGGGACCCAATATCAGTACTTC. Its translation is CASSRSGTQYQYF.

In this sample, this clonotype turned up a few times. An end of the junction differs from the germline gene, which may be a read error. DNA for the CDR3: TGTGCTAGCAGCAAAGAGGGACAGGTCCTGGGGGATACGCAGTATTTT. Its translation: CASSKEGQVLGDTQYF. V usage is TRBV7-7 and J usage is TRBJ2-3, with TRBD1 matching 8 bases. The germline V gene has CDR1 SSHAT and CDR2 FNYEAQ (reference sequence). The CDR3 runs to 16 residues.

The genes are TRBV5-4 and TRBJ1-2; no definite D call. V shed 1 base and J shed 6 bases, with 13 bases lying between them. Germline assignment: CDR1 SGHNT and CDR2 YYREEE (reference sequence). There are 14 residues in the CDR3. The CDR3 loop is CASSLLTPVDGYTF. Written as DNA, the CDR3 is TGTGCCAGCAGCTTGCTTACCCCTGTGGATGGCTACACCTTC.

This clonotype was recorded a few times. V is TRBV10-3 and J is TRBJ2-7, with 8 bases lining up with TRBD1. Germline V gives CDR1 ENHRY, CDR2 SYGVKD. V trimming: 0 bases; J trimming: 6 bases; junction bases outside the gene matches: 10. The CDR3 contains 16 residues. For the CDR3, the DNA is TGTGCCATCAGTGAGTCGCCCCCCGGACAGGGATCCGAGCAGTACTTC. It encodes CAISESPPGQGSEQYF.

This clonotype was seen more than once but under ten times. The chain couples TRBV4-1 to TRBJ2-1; perhaps TRBD1 as D (6 bases). This CDR3 has 12 residues. CDR1 MGHRA and CDR2 YSYEKL come from the germline V gene. The germline V and J ends were trimmed by 2 bases and 12 bases, with 11 bases remaining between them. The CDR3 loop is CASSQIGGMQFF. CDR3 DNA: TGCGCCAGCAGCCAAATAGGGGGAATGCAGTTCTTC.

This clonotype was recorded many times. The V gene is TRBV29-1, the J gene TRBJ1-4; no definite D call. CDR3 size: 15 residues. Germline V gives CDR1 SQVTM, CDR2 ANQGSEA. Trimming stripped 0 bases from V and 7 bases from J, with 15 bases between. The CDR3 DNA sequence: TGCAGCGTTGAAGATATAGGACCCCACCGTGAAAAACTGTTTTTT. Protein: CSVEDIGPHREKLFF.

Many counts were recorded for this clonotype. The V call is TRBV28, the J call TRBJ1-1; a weak D match, TRBD1 (6 bases). This CDR3 is built from 15 residues. Trimming stripped 7 bases from V and 6 bases from J, with 21 bases between. Germline V gene data show CDR1 as MDHEN and CDR2 as SYDVKM. The CDR3 spells CASISGGTDRAEAFF. CDR3 DNA: TGTGCCAGCATCTCCGGGGGGACGGACAGAGCTGAAGCTTTCTTT.

A few counts support this clonotype. CDR3 nucleotides: TGTGCCAGCACCACTAGCGGTGGGAGGGAGCAGTTCTTC. It translates to CASTTSGGREQFF. V gene TRBV11-2 combines with J gene TRBJ2-1, with TRBD2 identical over 8 bases. The ends lost 7 bases at V and 10 bases at J; junction bases unmatched: 9. The CDR3 covers 13 residues. Per the germline V gene, CDR1 is SGHAT and CDR2 is FQNNGV.

The J gene is TRBJ1-2, the V gene TRBV4-3, with D possibly matching TRBD1 (6 bases). V lost 0 bases to trimming and J lost 4 bases, with 15 bases between them. CDR1 and CDR2 from the germline V gene are LGHNA and YSLEER. This CDR3 contains 16 residues. The CDR3 protein is CASSQDWGGAPYGYTF. In DNA, the CDR3 is TGCGCCAGCAGCCAAGATTGGGGGGGGGCTCCCTATGGCTACACCTTC.

CDR3 sequence (DNA): TGTGCCAGCAGCCCCCGGTGGGCTGGAAACACCATATATTTT. As protein: CASSPRWAGNTIYF. This chain connects TRBV6-5 to TRBJ1-3, with unresolved D. The CDR3 spans 14 residues. Germline V gene sequence: CDR1 MNHEY, CDR2 SVGAGI. V was trimmed by 6 bases and J by 2 bases, leaving 11 bases between them.

The chain combines TRBV28 with TRBJ2-5, with D perhaps given as TRBD1 or TRBD2 (5 bases each). Deletions cut 2 bases from V and 10 bases from J, with 14 bases between. CDR1 and CDR2 from the germline V gene are MDHEN and SYDVKM. The CDR3 spans 13 residues. CDR3 residues: CASSLPTTGGQYF. As DNA, the CDR3 is TGTGCCAGCAGTTTACCGACCACTGGGGGCCAGTACTTC.

The table lists this clonotype with a few counts. V and J are TRBV3-1 and TRBJ2-3; tentatively, D is TRBD2 (5 bases). Germline CDR1 LGHDT, CDR2 YNNKEL (reference sequence). V lost 0 bases, J lost 3 bases, and 16 bases lay in between. The CDR3 is 17 amino acids. Here the CDR3 reads CASSQDSPGFETDTQYF. CDR3 bases: TGTGCCAGCAGCCAAGATTCTCCGGGGTTTGAGACAGATACGCAGTATTTT.

The CDR3 region is CASSQDFGGEQYF. The CDR3 coding sequence is TGCGCCAGCAGCCAAGATTTCGGGGGCGAGCAGTACTTC. The V gene is TRBV4-3, the J gene TRBJ2-7, with D perhaps matching TRBD2 (6 bases). Germline V gene sequence: CDR1 LGHNA, CDR2 YSLEER. CDR3 length: 13 residues. Trimming left V 0 bases short and J 6 bases short, with 9 bases between.

The V call is TRBV4-1, the J call TRBJ1-1; D uncertain. V gave up 2 bases and J gave up 5 bases, with 15 bases separating them. Germline assignment: CDR1 MGHRA and CDR2 YSYEKL. The length of the CDR3 is 15 residues. CDR3 protein: CASSQLSNSGTEAFF. The CDR3 DNA is TGCGCCAGCAGCCAACTCTCTAATTCGGGTACTGAAGCTTTCTTT.

This clonotype was detected ten times or more. This rearrangement joins TRBV20-1 to TRBJ1-5; D is uncertain. This CDR3 spans 14 amino acids. Germline V gene sequence: CDR1 DFQATT, CDR2 SNEGSKA (reference sequence). Trimming removed 6 bases from V and 6 bases from J, with 18 bases in between. The CDR3 DNA is TGCAGTGCCGTTAGCCTGGACCCAAGTCAGCCCCAGCATTTT. This sequence encodes CSAVSLDPSQPQHF.

The chain has TRBV25-1 and TRBJ2-1; 7 bases line up with TRBD2. V shed 1 base, J shed 6 bases, and the junction held 3 bases outside the gene matches. The germline CDR1 and CDR2 sequences are MGHDK and SYGVNS. The CDR3 is made up of 14 amino acids. This CDR3 reads CASSELSGGNEQFF. CDR3 DNA sequence: TGTGCCAGCAGTGAATTGTCGGGAGGCAATGAGCAGTTCTTC. Supplemented by reference TRBV25-1 and TRBJ2-1, the full variable domain reads EADIYQTPRYLVIGTGKKITLECSQTMGHDKMYWYQQDPGMELHLIHYSYGVNSTEKGDLSSESTVSRIRTEHFPLTLESARPSHTSQYLCASSELSGGNEQFFGPGTRLTVL.

This clonotype has at least ten counts. The chain is built from TRBV12-3 or TRBV12-4 and TRBJ1-6, with 8 bases fitting TRBD1. This CDR3 has 14 residues. The trim removed 4 bases at V and 10 bases at J, leaving 6 bases unmatched. As DNA, the CDR3 is TGTGCCAGCAGTTCCGGACAGGGTCGGTCACCCCTCCACTTT. Protein: CASSSGQGRSPLHF.

This clonotype was counted between two and nine times. The V gene is TRBV12-5, the J gene TRBJ1-2; 8 nucleotides agree with TRBD1. Germline V CDR1 and CDR2: LGHNT, FRNRAP. The CDR3 runs to 14 residues. Losses at the gene ends were 1 base for V and 8 bases for J; bases not matched to a gene: 6. The CDR3 loop is CASGLGSQGAGYTF. The DNA of the CDR3 is TGTGCTAGTGGTTTGGGAAGCCAGGGGGCCGGCTACACCTTC.